The clone carrying this T cell receptor (beta chain) was picked up a small number of times. Its antigen remains unidentified. With 60 Vbeta and 13 Jbeta primers, the PCR was carried out. In the authors' workflow: About 83 million unique TCR beta chains, roughly 11 million shared, were counted in a later analysis. The table came from immunoSEQ multiplex PCR; TCRdb's copy has only in-frame clones and leaves some out. D and trimming come from the DNA, and the V and J calls and clone size come from that table. This sample yields 140,000 or so clones, of which around 80% are seen a single time; less than 3.5% belongs to the top ten. The CDR3 extends over 17 amino acids. Germline V gives CDR1 SGHTA, CDR2 FQGNSA. The V gene end was trimmed by 5 bases and the J gene end by 7 bases; junction bases not matched to a gene: 15. These data belong to a study of cytomegalovirus exposure and HLA in healthy donors. Across the study: Previous work identified roughly 110 million unique TCR beta sequences from about 200 million T cells. Broader study findings: Earlier analysis yielded a pattern in which most TCR beta V segments were productive about 90% or about 30% of the time. When the data were analyzed later, several of the most significant clusters appeared to be linked to common viral pathogens.

Sequenced sample: PBMCs. The TCR originated in a woman aged 25 to 39 in good health and CMV-seronegative. The rearrangement uses TRBV7-2 and TRBJ2-1, with TRBD2 identical over 9 bases. This CDR3 is CASSQGGVLAGPNEQFF. CDR3 sequence (DNA): TGTGCCAGCAGCCAAGGAGGGGTCCTAGCGGGACCGAATGAGCAGTTCTTC.